The count of the clone carrying this T cell receptor beta chain is one. No antigen is known for it. TCRdb analysed the reads with MiXCR anew, one entry per CDR3 protein. The profile shows about 900,000 distinct CDR3 sequences, about a third of them singletons. The data are from a study of T cell repertoires in cytomegalovirus infection. Study-level information: Alongside well-studied HLA-B-restricted CMV epitopes, recently identified HLA-C-restricted CMV epitopes were also used. Both a matching HLA type and CMV infection were indicated by public TCR beta signatures. Regarding the study as a whole: Pooled public TCR beta family frequency picked out CMV carriers with the relevant HLA. CMV-specific HLA-C-restricted TCR beta clonotypes dominated the ex vivo response.

The CDR3 is 15 residues long. Germline V gene sequence: CDR1 SGHDN, CDR2 FVKESK. Trimming cost V 8 bases and J 5 bases; bases outside gene matches: 11. The receptor comes from a human donor in good health (CMV status not recorded). Some clones in this sample may be carry-over from other donors' samples. J is TRBJ2-1 and V is TRBV14; 8 nucleotides match TRBD2. This material consisted of cultured CD8+ T cells from PBMCs, taken from culture after CMV antigen stimulation. The CDR3 spells CASRRGGGLNNEQFF. In nucleotides, the CDR3 is TGTGCCAGCCGCCGGGGGGGGGGCCTTAACAATGAGCAGTTCTTC.